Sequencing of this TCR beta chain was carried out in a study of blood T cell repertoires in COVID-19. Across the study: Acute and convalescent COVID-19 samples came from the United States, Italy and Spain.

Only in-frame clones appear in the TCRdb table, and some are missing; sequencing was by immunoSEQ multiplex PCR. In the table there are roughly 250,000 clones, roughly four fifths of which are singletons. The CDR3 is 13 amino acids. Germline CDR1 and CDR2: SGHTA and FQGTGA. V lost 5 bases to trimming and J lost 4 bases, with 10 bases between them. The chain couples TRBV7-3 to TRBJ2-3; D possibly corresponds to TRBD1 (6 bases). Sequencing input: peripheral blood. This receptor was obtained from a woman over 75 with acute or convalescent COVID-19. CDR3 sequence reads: CASSQGTPDTQYF. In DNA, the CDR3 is TGTGCCAGCAGCCAGGGGACACCAGATACGCAGTATTTT.